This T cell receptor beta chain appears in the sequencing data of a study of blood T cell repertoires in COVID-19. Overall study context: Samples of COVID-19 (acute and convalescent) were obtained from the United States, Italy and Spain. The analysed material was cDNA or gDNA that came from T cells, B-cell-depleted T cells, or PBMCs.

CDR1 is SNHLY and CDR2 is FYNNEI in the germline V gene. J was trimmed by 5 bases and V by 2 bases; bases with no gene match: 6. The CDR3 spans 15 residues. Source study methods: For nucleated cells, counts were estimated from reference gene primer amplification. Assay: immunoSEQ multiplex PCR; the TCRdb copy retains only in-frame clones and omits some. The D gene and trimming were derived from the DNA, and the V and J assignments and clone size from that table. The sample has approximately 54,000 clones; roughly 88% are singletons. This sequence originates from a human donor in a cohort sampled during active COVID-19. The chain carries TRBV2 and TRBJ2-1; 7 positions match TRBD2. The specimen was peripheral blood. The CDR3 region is CASSEWAGDNNEQFF. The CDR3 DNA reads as TGTGCCAGCAGTGAATGGGCGGGAGATAACAATGAGCAGTTCTTC.